A single sample gave rise to the 19 T cell receptor beta chains below, sequenced in a study of blood T cell repertoires in COVID-19. This table comes from immunoSEQ multiplex PCR, and its TCRdb copy is limited to in-frame clones, with some not included. The sample includes fewer than 350,000 clones, around 85% seen only once; the top ten take around 2.1%. Sequencing was done on a sample of peripheral blood. These receptors all stem from a woman younger than 45 who had recovered from COVID-19.

This chain joins TRBV3-1 (or the pseudogene TRBV3-2) and TRBJ2-3; 7 nucleotides align to TRBD2. Germline loops: CDR1 LGHDT, CDR2 YNNKEL (reference sequence). This CDR3 is built from 14 residues. Losses at the gene ends were 1 base for V and 4 bases for J; bases not matched to a gene: 2. The CDR3: CASSQGGLPDTQYF. The CDR3 DNA follows: TGTGCCAGCAGCCAAGGGGGACTACCAGATACGCAGTATTTT.

This clone was recorded once. The chain has TRBV6-2 or TRBV6-3 and TRBJ2-1; D is perhaps TRBD2 (6 bases). This CDR3 contains 14 residues. Germline V CDR1 and CDR2: MNHEY, SVGEGT. Trimming took 6 bases from V and 8 from J, leaving 17 bases between them. CDR3 region: CASRYRELNDEQFF. The CDR3 DNA is TGTGCCAGCAGGTACCGGGAGCTTAACGATGAGCAGTTCTTC.

The V gene is TRBV4-3, the J gene TRBJ2-1; no reliable D call. Germline V lookup: CDR1 LGHNA, CDR2 YSLEER. The germline V and J ends were trimmed by 1 base and 3 bases, with 13 bases remaining between them. CDR3 length: 16 residues. The CDR3 region has the DNA TGCGCCAGCAGCCAAGCGGCGGAAGGCGACTACAATGAGCAGTTCTTC. Translation: CASSQAAEGDYNEQFF.

The chain employs TRBV4-1 and TRBJ2-7, with D tentatively TRBD2 (7 bases). V was clipped by 5 bases and J by 5 bases, with 13 bases between them. The germline gives CDR1 MGHRA, CDR2 YSYEKL. The CDR3 contains 13 residues. This chain's CDR3 is CASSLGGGNEQYF. The CDR3 coding sequence is TGCGCCAGCAGCTTAGGGGGAGGGAACGAGCAGTACTTC.

V and J are TRBV19 and TRBJ1-4, with D possibly TRBD1 on 6 matching bases. Per germline, CDR1 LNHDA and CDR2 SQIVND (reference sequence). Trimming took 5 bases from V and 8 from J, leaving 15 bases between them. This CDR3 contains 14 residues. This chain's CDR3 is CASSPDRHEEKLFF. In DNA form, the CDR3 reads TGTGCCAGTAGTCCTGACAGGCACGAAGAAAAACTGTTTTTT.

The rearrangement links TRBV5-1 to TRBJ2-7; D gene uncertain. The germline V and J ends were trimmed by 0 bases and 3 bases, with 7 bases remaining between them. CDR1 is SGHRS and CDR2 is YFSETQ in the germline V gene. This CDR3 spans 13 amino acids. The chain's CDR3 is CASSLDFLYEQYF. The CDR3 region has the DNA TGCGCCAGCAGCTTGGACTTTCTCTACGAGCAGTACTTC.

This chain links TRBV5-1 with TRBJ2-7, with D unresolved. V gave up 0 bases and J gave up 5 bases, with 9 bases separating them. The CDR3 extends over 13 amino acids. The germline gives CDR1 SGHRS, CDR2 YFSETQ. The CDR3, as DNA: TGCGCCAGCAGCTTGGACCTGGGCCACGAGCAGTACTTC. Translation: CASSLDLGHEQYF.

V usage is TRBV30 and J usage is TRBJ1-6, with 8 bases aligning to TRBD1. Trimming at V came to 3 bases and at J to 8 bases, leaving 12 bases not matched to a gene. Germline lookup yields CDR1 GTSNPN and CDR2 SVGIG (reference sequence). The CDR3 consists of 16 residues. CDR3 in DNA: TGTGCCTGGAGCCCGTACATGACAGGGGAGCATTCACCCCTCCACTTT. It specifies CAWSPYMTGEHSPLHF.

CDR3 protein: CASSFPRGPGTTTEAFF. DNA for the CDR3: TGTGCCAGCAGCTTCCCCCGGGGCCCAGGGACTACCACTGAAGCTTTCTTT. The rearrangement joins TRBV5-4 to TRBJ1-1; perhaps TRBD1 as D (5 bases). CDR1 and CDR2 from the germline V gene are SGHNT and YYREEE (reference sequence). V lost 2 bases and J lost 4, with 21 bases in between. This CDR3 comprises 17 residues.

The V and J genes are TRBV5-5 and TRBJ1-2; D call uncertain. V lost 4 bases and J lost 3, with 16 bases in between. CDR1 is SGHKS and CDR2 is YYEKEE in the germline V gene (reference sequence). The CDR3 spans 15 residues. The CDR3 sequence: CASSLKRVEYYGYTF. CDR3 DNA sequence: TGTGCCAGCAGCCTGAAACGGGTGGAGTACTATGGCTACACCTTC. The variable domain in full, with the rest retrieved from reference TRBV5-5 and TRBJ1-2, is DAGVTQSPTHLIKTRGQQVTLRCSPISGHKSVSWYQQVLGQGPQFIFQYYEKEERGRGNFPDRFSARQFPNYSSELNVNALLLGDSALYLCASSLKRVEYYGYTFGSGTRLTVV.

This clone was seen just once. This chain joins TRBV6-4 and TRBJ2-2; D possibly corresponds to TRBD2 (6 bases). Germline V gives CDR1 MRHNA, CDR2 SNTAGT. Trimming stripped 3 bases from V and 3 bases from J, with 11 bases between. CDR3 length equals 15 residues. The CDR3: CASSDLGGYTGELFF. Here the CDR3 DNA reads TGTGCCAGCAGTGATCTGGGGGGTTACACCGGGGAGCTGTTTTTT.

The chain has TRBV9 and TRBJ2-7; the D gene is possibly TRBD2 (6 bases). Germline CDR1 is SGDLS and CDR2 is YYNGEE. The CDR3 extends over 16 amino acids. Trimming left V 0 bases short and J 2 bases short, with 15 bases between. The chain's CDR3 is CASSVEPGTGTYEQYF. CDR3 coding DNA: TGTGCCAGCAGCGTAGAACCCGGGACTGGGACCTACGAGCAGTACTTC. The entire variable domain, with the rest obtained from reference TRBV9 and TRBJ2-7, is as follows: DSGVTQTPKHLITATGQRVTLRCSPRSGDLSVYWYQQSLDQGLQFLIQYYNGEERAKGNILERFSAQQFPDLHSELNLSSLELGDSALYFCASSVEPGTGTYEQYFGPGTRLTVT.

The J gene is TRBJ2-5, the V gene TRBV29-1; D is possibly TRBD1 (5 bases). The CDR3 has 14 residues. V lost 1 base and J 0 bases, leaving 9 bases between the germline ends. The germline gives CDR1 SQVTM, CDR2 ANQGSEA. The CDR3 reads CSVEGTGYQETQYF. The CDR3 coding sequence is TGCAGCGTTGAAGGAACAGGTTACCAAGAGACCCAGTACTTC. Filled out from reference TRBV29-1 and TRBJ2-5, the complete variable domain reads SAVISQKPSRDICQRGTSLTIQCQVDSQVTMMFWYRQQPGQSLTLIATANQGSEATYESGFVIDKFPISRPNLTFSTLTVSNMSPEDSSIYLCSVEGTGYQETQYFGPGTRLLVL.

The rearrangement uses TRBV11-2 and TRBJ1-2, with no clear D. Trimming removed 0 bases from V and 2 bases from J, with 7 bases in between. Germline V gene sequence: CDR1 SGHAT, CDR2 FQNNGV. The CDR3 runs 14 residues. CDR3 in amino acids: CASSLDGTNYGYTF. Here the CDR3 DNA reads TGTGCCAGCAGCTTAGATGGCACGAACTATGGCTACACCTTC.

The CDR3 DNA is TGTGCTAGTGGTTTGACATTAGCGGGAGAGATCGGTGAGCAGTTCTTC. Translating it yields CASGLTLAGEIGEQFF. The J gene is TRBJ2-1, the V gene TRBV12-5; 9 bases fit TRBD2. Looked up from germline, CDR1 is LGHNT and CDR2 is FRNRAP. The CDR3 covers 16 residues. J lost 9 bases, V lost 2 bases, and 11 bases had no gene match.

This chain connects TRBV9 to TRBJ1-1; no clear D gene. V was cut by 0 bases and J by 4 bases, with 10 bases left in between. This CDR3 is 14 amino acids long. Germline CDR1 SGDLS, CDR2 YYNGEE. The chain's CDR3 is CASSVGGWSTEAFF. CDR3 DNA sequence: TGTGCCAGCAGCGTAGGAGGGTGGAGCACTGAAGCTTTCTTT. Looking up the rest from reference TRBV9 and TRBJ1-1 gives the full variable domain: DSGVTQTPKHLITATGQRVTLRCSPRSGDLSVYWYQQSLDQGLQFLIQYYNGEERAKGNILERFSAQQFPDLHSELNLSSLELGDSALYFCASSVGGWSTEAFFGQGTRLTVV.

This sequence joins TRBV6-6 and TRBJ2-7; the match to TRBD1 covers 9 bases. V lost 2 bases to trimming and J lost 3 bases; unmatched junction nucleotides: 2. The CDR3 spans 14 residues. Germline CDR1 reads MNHNY; CDR2 reads SVGAGI (reference sequence). CDR3 nucleotides: TGTGCCAGCAGTTACGGGGACAGGGTCTACGAGCAGTACTTC. Its translation is CASSYGDRVYEQYF.

The J gene is TRBJ2-7, the V gene TRBV6-1, with D tentatively TRBD2 (5 bases). The germline V gene encodes CDR1 MNHNS and CDR2 SASEGT. The CDR3 length is 14 residues. V was cut by 2 bases and J by 1 base, with 9 bases left in between. The CDR3 DNA follows: TGTGCCAGCAGTGAATCCCGGGGTTCCTACGAGCAGTACTTC. The encoded protein is CASSESRGSYEQYF.

The rearrangement links TRBV5-6 to TRBJ2-5, with TRBD2 matching over 8 bases. The CDR3 has 17 amino acids. The junction had 13 bases not matched to a gene; V was cut back by 4 bases and J by 2 bases. Looked up from germline, CDR1 is SGHDT and CDR2 is YYEEEE. As DNA, the CDR3 is TGTGCCAGCAGCCCCCCGACACGGGAGGGAGGACAAGAGACCCAGTACTTC. The encoded protein is CASSPPTREGGQETQYF.